Listed here is a single T cell receptor beta chain. The target of this receptor is not known. Base qualities were left out, and no much larger clone turns up one base away. Other DNA sequences in the sample encode the same CDR3. This sample was taken from a study of T cell responses to AZD1222 COVID-19 vaccine (dated by TCRdb to about 2021). Regarding the research as a whole: TCR sequencing was performed for roughly 250 trial participants, of whom 207 were given two doses of AZD1222 and roughly 25 were given two doses of MenACWY control vaccine. Trial participants were enrolled by age into 18-55, 56-69 and 70-plus year subgroups, with 148, 28 and 57 TCR-sequenced participants respectively. The research as a whole found: Most participants were white British and females outnumbered males, and the authors suggested that clonal diversity may have been underestimated. Nearly half of unique spike-specific TCRs reportedly recognized epitopes outside regions mutated in the B.1.351 and B.1.1.7 variants. CD4 TCRs associated with the vaccine covered the entire spike protein, and the dominant responses were in regions 160-218 and 743-854. Only a handful of AZD1222 recipients were SARS-CoV-2 seropositive at baseline, limiting conclusions about previously exposed vaccinees. After two AZD1222 doses, both the breadth and the depth of spike-specific TCRs were significantly higher than at day 0 and than in MenACWY recipients. No day 14 peak-response samples were available, so repertoires were characterized only after the peak T cell response. The 56-69-year group was small, and its depth increase did not reach significance, likely because of low power.

Interpreted using the paper, the time point label stands for: about 28 days (+/-7) after the second vaccine dose. AZD1222 recipients given second doses at about 4 weeks or at about 12 weeks were pooled, since spike-specific TCR depth and breadth were not found to differ between the two schedules. Vaccinee samples came from UK trials COV001 and COV002, including a single-blind randomized controlled phase 2/3 trial of AZD1222 (ChAdOx1 nCoV-19) in healthy adults. For TCRbeta chain sequencing, PBMC samples were collected from trial participants at day 0 and at day 28 after the second dose. The CDR3 regions of human TCRbeta chains were subjected to immunosequencing. The paper's processing steps were these. Repertoire TCRs were checked for matches against a reference library of SARS-CoV-2-specific TCRs that had been generated using the MIRA antigen-specificity platform. Breadth was defined as the fraction of unique TCRs that were SARS-CoV-2-associated, and depth was defined as the fraction of total T cells that were SARS-CoV-2-associated. Using the MIRA data, each spike-specific TCR was mapped to the spike region that the TCR reacts to and placed in a CD4 or CD8 class. Log10-transformed breadth and depth values were compared by one-way ANOVA with Sidak's multiple comparisons tests. Imported from immuneACCESS, the table was reduced by TCRdb to in-frame sequences with V and J called. These copies leave out some clones; in studies compared against another copy, an unresolved V gene accounts for under half, and the cause of the remainder is not known. V and J calls and clone size are those listed in that table; D and trimming were worked out from the DNA. The sample table records 180,000 or so clones; 85% to 95% of these occur just once. About 1.9% of the sample belongs to the ten largest clones.

As encoded in the germline V gene (reference sequence), CDR1 is MNHEY while CDR2 is SMNVEV. V is clipped by 2 bases and J by 2 bases, and the sequence between their germline boundaries is 6 bases long. CDR3 length: 13 amino acids, cysteine to phenylalanine. The read is trimmed to its CDR3 DNA, 39 bases read in frame from base 1. This sequence was found in an adult who received the AZD1222 COVID-19 vaccine. The source material was peripheral blood, sampled 28 days after the second AZD1222 dose. The sequence is built from TRBV27 and TRBJ1-2, with TRBD1 tentatively as D gene (5 bases match). This receptor has the CDR3 CASSLQGNYGYTF. The nucleotides read TGTGCCAGCAGTTTACAGGGAAACTATGGCTACACCTTC.